What follows is one TCR beta chain and its context. This specimen comes from a study of blood T cell repertoires in COVID-19. Whole-study context: Samples came from the United States, Italy and Spain, spanning acute and convalescent COVID-19.

The repertoire was sequenced with immunoSEQ multiplex PCR; TCRdb's copy has only in-frame clones and lacks some. Of roughly 100,000 clones in the sample, about 90% were seen once. Trimming removed 2 bases from V and 0 bases from J, with 14 bases in between. The germline gives CDR1 MNHNS, CDR2 SASEGT. The CDR3 sequence is 18 residues long. Sequences were obtained from peripheral blood. This TCR was recovered from a man aged 18 to 29 with acute or convalescent COVID-19. The J gene is TRBJ2-6, the V gene TRBV6-1; perhaps TRBD2 as D (6 bases). The CDR3 region is CASSETPLGSSGANVLTF. In nucleotides, the CDR3 is TGTGCCAGCAGTGAAACCCCCCTCGGGAGCTCTGGGGCCAACGTCCTGACTTTC.